The 30 T cell receptor beta chains in this list originate from one sample, sequenced in a study of T cell responses to AZD1222 COVID-19 vaccine. Generated by immunoSEQ multiplex PCR, the TCRdb table keeps only in-frame clones and is missing some. The table has 80,000 to 100,000 clones, approximately 83% seen once. This sample comprised peripheral blood, obtained 28 days after the second AZD1222 dose. All receptors derive from an adult who received the AZD1222 COVID-19 vaccine.

The rearrangement joins TRBV7-9 to TRBJ2-7; D uncertain. V was pared by 2 bases and J by 7 bases, with 12 bases between. The CDR3 runs 13 residues. Germline CDR1 is SEHNR and CDR2 is FQNEAQ (reference sequence). The CDR3 DNA reads as TGTGCCAGCAGCTTATTGGCAGGACGGGAGCAGTACTTC. Translation: CASSLLAGREQYF. The entire variable domain, with the rest obtained from reference TRBV7-9 and TRBJ2-7, is as follows: DTGVSQNPRHKITKRGQNVTFRCDPISEHNRLYWYRQTLGQGPEFLTYFQNEAQLEKSRLLSDRFSAERPKGSFSTLEIQRTEQGDSAMYLCASSLLAGREQYFGPGTRLTVT.

The chain couples TRBV3-1 (or the pseudogene TRBV3-2) to TRBJ1-5; the D gene is possibly TRBD1 (6 bases). V was clipped by 4 bases and J by 0 bases, with 16 bases between them. CDR3 size: 17 residues. Germline V lookup: CDR1 LGHDT, CDR2 YNNKEL (reference sequence). CDR3 coding DNA: TGTGCCAGCAGCCCCCCTCCCGCAGGGGATAGCAATCAGCCCCAGCATTTT. Amino acids: CASSPPPAGDSNQPQHF.

The chain carries TRBV3-1 (or the pseudogene TRBV3-2) and TRBJ1-4; D is unresolved. Germline CDR1 and CDR2: LGHDT and YNNKEL (reference sequence). V lost 0 bases and J lost 8, with 10 bases in between. This CDR3 contains 14 residues. DNA for the CDR3: TGTGCCAGCAGCCAAGAATCTCAGAAGGAAAAACTGTTTTTT. Its protein is CASSQESQKEKLFF.

V usage is TRBV7-9 and J usage is TRBJ2-7, with D perhaps being TRBD1 or TRBD2 (5 bases each). V dropped 5 bases and J dropped 3 bases, with 11 bases sitting between them. The V gene's germline CDR1 is SEHNR and CDR2 FQNEAQ (reference sequence). CDR3 length equals 13 residues. The CDR3 nucleotides are TGTGCCAGCAGCCGGGACCGTTACTACGAGCAGTACTTC. Its protein product is CASSRDRYYEQYF. The complete variable domain, with remaining parts taken from reference TRBV7-9 and TRBJ2-7, reads DTGVSQNPRHKITKRGQNVTFRCDPISEHNRLYWYRQTLGQGPEFLTYFQNEAQLEKSRLLSDRFSAERPKGSFSTLEIQRTEQGDSAMYLCASSRDRYYEQYFGPGTRLTVT.

V usage is TRBV7-8 and J usage is TRBJ2-2; D call uncertain. CDR1 and CDR2 from the germline V gene are SGHVS and FQNEAQ. Deletions cut 3 bases from V and 7 bases from J, with 3 bases between. This CDR3 is built from 11 residues. The CDR3, as DNA: TGTGCCAGCAGCTTGGACGGGGAGCTGTTTTTT. It specifies CASSLDGELFF.

The rearrangement joins TRBV28 to TRBJ1-2; D is perhaps TRBD1 (5 bases). Germline V gene data show CDR1 as MDHEN and CDR2 as SYDVKM. V lost 2 bases, J lost 0 bases, and 13 bases lay in between. The CDR3 is 16 amino acids. The CDR3 is CASSLRPGSTNYGYTF. CDR3 nucleotide sequence: TGTGCCAGCAGTTTAAGACCAGGGTCGACTAACTATGGCTACACCTTC.

The chain employs TRBV7-6 and TRBJ2-1; no clear D gene. The CDR3 is 12 amino acids. Germline loops: CDR1 SGHVS, CDR2 FNYEAQ. The germline V and J ends were trimmed by 1 base and 9 bases, with 7 bases remaining between them. The CDR3 coding sequence is TGTGCCAGCAGCTTAGTTAGTAGTGAGCAGTTCTTC. Translation gives CASSLVSSEQFF.

This clone was observed a single time. The V call is TRBV18, the J call TRBJ2-7; D gene uncertain. This CDR3 region has 14 residues. Germline CDR1 is KGHSH and CDR2 is LQKENI. Trimming took 3 bases from V and 1 from J, leaving 10 bases between them. For the CDR3, the DNA is TGTGCCAGCTCACCGAGGCTCAGGTCCTACGAGCAGTACTTC. Protein sequence: CASSPRLRSYEQYF.

The CDR3 DNA sequence: TGCAGCGTTGTACGGGGGGGTGAGCAGTTCTTC. As protein: CSVVRGGEQFF. The chain joins TRBV29-1 to TRBJ2-1; 8 bases fit TRBD2. The CDR3 consists of 11 residues. CDR1 is SQVTM, CDR2 ANQGSEA, per germline. Unmatched junction bases numbered 2, after V lost 4 bases and J lost 9 bases.

The CDR3 here is CASSMIGNTEAFF. In nucleotides, the CDR3 is TGTGCCAGTAGTATGATTGGGAACACTGAAGCTTTCTTT. The chain recombines TRBV19 with TRBJ1-1; no clear D gene. CDR1 LNHDA and CDR2 SQIVND come from the germline V gene (reference sequence). This CDR3 has 13 residues. The germline V and J ends were trimmed by 3 bases and 1 base, with 6 bases remaining between them. Based on the CDR3 plus reference TRBV19 and TRBJ1-1, the full variable domain is DGGITQSPKYLFRKEGQNVTLSCEQNLNHDAMYWYRQDPGQGLRLIYYSQIVNDFQKGDIAEGYSVSREKKESFPLTVTSAQKNPTAFYLCASSMIGNTEAFFGQGTRLTVV.

The chain carries TRBV18 and TRBJ2-3; D uncertain. Germline CDR1 KGHSH, CDR2 LQKENI. Deletions cut 2 bases from V and 1 base from J, with 10 bases between. This CDR3 comprises 15 residues. The CDR3 sequence is CASSPALGRTDTQYF. CDR3 DNA sequence: TGTGCCAGCTCACCAGCCCTAGGACGCACAGATACGCAGTATTTT.

This clone was seen only once. V gene TRBV6-1 combines with J gene TRBJ1-1, with D perhaps matching TRBD1 (5 bases). Germline V lookup: CDR1 MNHNS, CDR2 SASEGT. The CDR3 sequence is 15 residues long. Trimming took 1 base from V and 3 from J, leaving 12 bases between them. CDR3 sequence (DNA): TGTGCCAGCAGTGAAGAGGGACGGAGGGACACTGAAGCTTTCTTT. Translation gives CASSEEGRRDTEAFF.

The chain links TRBV25-1 to TRBJ1-4, with D perhaps TRBD1 (5 bases). Germline values: CDR1 MGHDK, CDR2 SYGVNS. Trimming took off 3 bases at V and 8 bases at J, with 13 bases between the two ends. This CDR3 contains 14 residues. The CDR3 bases are TGTGCCAGCAGTGATGGCAGGGATAAGGAAAAACTGTTTTTT. Amino acids: CASSDGRDKEKLFF.

This chain links TRBV6-5 with TRBJ2-7, with TRBD2 identical over 8 bases. V trimming: 11 bases; J trimming: 0 bases; junction bases outside the gene matches: 9. This CDR3 region has 14 residues. The germline V gene has CDR1 MNHEY and CDR2 SVGAGI. The CDR3 nucleotides are TGTGCCGGTTCGATCAGCGGGAGCTCCTACGAGCAGTACTTC. This gives the protein CAGSISGSSYEQYF.

This chain joins TRBV7-2 and TRBJ2-1; no clear D gene. The CDR3 has 12 residues. Trimming pared 4 bases from V and 7 bases from J, leaving 8 bases between. Per germline, CDR1 SGHTA and CDR2 FQGNSA. Written as DNA, the CDR3 is TGTGCCAGCAGCTCGGCGGAGAATGAGCAGTTCTTC. This encodes CASSSAENEQFF.

The sample holds one count of this clone. The chain links TRBV15 to TRBJ1-2; D is unclear. Germline CDR1 reads LNHNV; CDR2 reads YYDKDF (reference sequence). V gave up 1 base and J gave up 2 bases, with 11 bases separating them. The CDR3 sequence is 15 residues long. In DNA, the CDR3 is TGTGCCACCAGCAGAGCCGATCGGGGAAACTATGGCTACACCTTC. Encoded protein: CATSRADRGNYGYTF.

J is TRBJ2-1 and V is TRBV7-2; 8 nucleotides match TRBD2. Unmatched junction bases numbered 8, after V lost 3 bases and J lost 1 base. The CDR3 has 17 residues. The germline V gene has CDR1 SGHTA and CDR2 FQGNSA. The CDR3 DNA follows: TGTGCCAGCAGCTTGGTCGGGACTAGTTATTCCTACAATGAGCAGTTCTTC. It translates to CASSLVGTSYSYNEQFF.

This clone occurred once. J is TRBJ1-5 and V is TRBV7-2; D remains unclear. The CDR3 is made up of 13 amino acids. V was pared by 1 base and J by 3 bases, with 4 bases between. Germline V CDR1 and CDR2: SGHTA, FQGNSA. The CDR3 spells CASSLDDNQPQHF. In DNA form, the CDR3 reads TGTGCCAGCAGCTTAGACGACAATCAGCCCCAGCATTTT.

This sequence joins TRBV6-5 and TRBJ1-6, with D possibly TRBD1 on 5 matching bases. Germline CDR1 reads MNHEY; CDR2 reads SVGAGI. There are 13 residues in the CDR3. V dropped 7 bases and J dropped 4 bases, with 8 bases sitting between them. The CDR3, as DNA: TGTGCCAGCATGAGACAGTATAATTCACCCCTCCACTTT. This translates into CASMRQYNSPLHF.

This chain uses TRBV7-9 with TRBJ2-1, with D perhaps assigned TRBD1 or TRBD2 (5 bases each). The CDR3 covers 17 residues. V was pared by 7 bases and J by 8 bases, with 27 bases between. In germline, CDR1 is SEHNR, CDR2 FQNEAQ (reference sequence). The chain's CDR3 is CASNLPGADTKMDEQFF. DNA of the CDR3: TGTGCCAGCAACCTACCCGGGGCGGACACCAAAATGGATGAGCAGTTCTTC. The whole variable domain, remainder taken from reference TRBV7-9 and TRBJ2-1, is DTGVSQNPRHKITKRGQNVTFRCDPISEHNRLYWYRQTLGQGPEFLTYFQNEAQLEKSRLLSDRFSAERPKGSFSTLEIQRTEQGDSAMYLCASNLPGADTKMDEQFFGPGTRLTVL.

The V call is TRBV30, the J call TRBJ2-7; 9 bases line up with TRBD2. CDR1 GTSNPN and CDR2 SVGIG come from the germline V gene (reference sequence). This CDR3 is built from 15 residues. V was clipped by 0 bases and J by 3 bases; unmatched bases: 6. DNA of the CDR3: TGTGCCTGGAGTGTTAGGGCTAGCGGGGTCTACGAGCAGTACTTC. Protein sequence: CAWSVRASGVYEQYF.

This clone was counted only a few times. The rearrangement links TRBV4-1 to TRBJ2-3; 8 bases line up with TRBD2. The CDR3 is 16 residues long. J gave up 6 bases and V 4 bases, and 12 bases lay outside the gene matches. CDR1 MGHRA and CDR2 YSYEKL come from the germline V gene. CDR3 nucleotides: TGCGCCAGCAGCCTGACGACTAGCGCCCTGGTGGATACGCAGTATTTT. This sequence encodes CASSLTTSALVDTQYF.

The V call is TRBV10-3, the J call TRBJ2-7; D is possibly TRBD2 (5 bases). In germline, CDR1 is ENHRY, CDR2 SYGVKD. The V end lost 10 bases, the J end lost 3 bases, and 16 bases lay between the germline ends. The CDR3 is 13 amino acids. For the CDR3, the DNA is TGTGCCACCAAGGCCCAGAGGGTCTACGAGCAGTACTTC. Encoded protein: CATKAQRVYEQYF.

J is TRBJ1-2 and V is TRBV2, with 7 bases fitting TRBD1. CDR3 length: 15 residues. V was pared by 6 bases and J by 1 base, with 8 bases of the junction left unmatched. Germline assignment: CDR1 SNHLY and CDR2 FYNNEI. For the CDR3, the DNA is TGTGCCAGCAGCCTGGGGGACAGTCGTAACTATGGCTACACCTTC. It is translated as CASSLGDSRNYGYTF.

This clone was found once. This chain joins TRBV18 and TRBJ1-4; D is unresolved. The V end lost 3 bases, the J end lost 0 bases, and 11 bases lay between the germline ends. This CDR3 contains 16 residues. In germline, CDR1 is KGHSH, CDR2 LQKENI. The CDR3 protein is CASSPGQPATNEKLFF. The DNA of the CDR3 is TGTGCCAGCTCACCCGGGCAGCCTGCAACTAATGAAAAACTGTTTTTT. Using reference TRBV18 and TRBJ1-4 for the parts outside the CDR3, the full variable domain is NAGVMQNPRHLVRRRGQEARLRCSPMKGHSHVYWYRQLPEEGLKFMVYLQKENIIDESGMPKERFSAEFPKEGPSILRIQQVVRGDSAAYFCASSPGQPATNEKLFFGSGTQLSVL.

This clone has just a few counts. The V and J genes are TRBV5-4 and TRBJ2-7; D gene ambiguous. The CDR3 has 14 residues. Germline lookup yields CDR1 SGHNT and CDR2 YYREEE (reference sequence). V shed 5 bases and J shed 0 bases, with 12 bases lying between them. This chain's CDR3 is CASSLPDDSYEQYF. For the CDR3, the DNA is TGTGCCAGCAGTCTCCCGGACGACTCCTACGAGCAGTACTTC. The variable domain in full, with the rest retrieved from reference TRBV5-4 and TRBJ2-7, is ETGVTQSPTHLIKTRGQQVTLRCSSQSGHNTVSWYQQALGQGPQFIFQYYREEENGRGNFPPRFSGLQFPNYSSELNVNALELDDSALYLCASSLPDDSYEQYFGPGTRLTVT.

The chain links TRBV3-1 (or the pseudogene TRBV3-2) to TRBJ2-7; D may be TRBD1 or TRBD2 (5 bases each). Germline CDR1 reads LGHDT; CDR2 reads YNNKEL (reference sequence). Between the trimmed V and J ends, which lost 2 bases and 4 bases, there was a span of 9 bases. The CDR3 sequence is 13 residues long. CDR3 sequence reads: CASSQQRGYEQYF. Here the CDR3 DNA reads TGTGCCAGCAGCCAACAGAGGGGTTACGAGCAGTACTTC.

V gene TRBV5-1 combines with J gene TRBJ1-1; no firm D call. The CDR3 contains 16 residues. Trimming pared 0 bases from V and 5 bases from J, leaving 17 bases between. Germline CDR1 SGHRS, CDR2 YFSETQ. The CDR3 DNA sequence: TGCGCCAGCAGCTTGGCCCCTAACATGGTGGATACTGAAGCTTTCTTT. It yields the protein CASSLAPNMVDTEAFF.

The chain has TRBV7-9 and TRBJ2-1; 9 bases line up with TRBD1. V dropped 6 bases and J dropped 10; count of bases not matched to a gene: 7. The CDR3 sequence is 13 residues long. Germline-derived CDR1 and CDR2 are SEHNR and FQNEAQ (reference sequence). CDR3 amino acids: CASRSQGAREQFF. Here the CDR3 DNA reads TGTGCCAGCAGATCACAGGGGGCTAGGGAGCAGTTCTTC.

The J gene is TRBJ2-7, the V gene TRBV5-1; possible D gene TRBD2, 6 bases. This CDR3 contains 16 residues. Trimming pared 4 bases from V and 0 bases from J, leaving 17 bases between. The germline gives CDR1 SGHRS, CDR2 YFSETQ. The CDR3 coding sequence is TGCGCCAGCAGCCCCAGAGCGGGCCACCTCTCCTACGAGCAGTACTTC. Amino acid sequence: CASSPRAGHLSYEQYF. Drawing the rest from reference TRBV5-1 and TRBJ2-7, the complete variable domain is KAGVTQTPRYLIKTRGQQVTLSCSPISGHRSVSWYQQTPGQGLQFLFEYFSETQRNKGNFPGRFSGRQFSNSRSEMNVSTLELGDSALYLCASSPRAGHLSYEQYFGPGTRLTVT.